Listed below are T cell receptor beta chains from one sample, sequenced in a study of identical twins. TCRdb ran MiXCR on the 5' RACE reads and lists one entry per CDR3 protein. The sample contains nearly 900,000 distinct CDR3 sequences, roughly an eighth of which appear only once. The sample was also reused in another study, on yellow fever vaccine responses in identical twins.

Sequenced sample: PBMCs. Receptors were obtained from a woman aged 18 to 35 in good health. The CDR3 runs from the conserved cysteine through the conserved F or W. D genes are given only for firm matches. Clone size is not always given. Where it is, it says once, few, many or a class for expanded clones.

cdr3_length j_call v_call clone_size d_call cdr3_nt cdr3_aa
16 TRBJ2-3 TRBV24-1 few TRBD2 TGTGCCACCTCGGGGGGTGCGGGGTCTAGCACAGATACGCAGTATTTT CATSGGAGSSTDTQYF
13 TRBJ1-2 TRBV3-1 few . TGTGCCAGCAGACCGGACCGGCGGACTGGCTACACCTTC CASRPDRRTGYTF
16 TRBJ1-5 TRBV6-1 few . TGTGCCAGCAGTCCCTCTGAGGGGGGGGGCGGGCAGCCCCAGCATTTT CASSPSEGGGGQPQHF
18 TRBJ2-1 TRBV12-5 many TRBD2 TGTGCTAGTGGTTTAAACAATCCTAGCGGGAGGGGCTACAATGAGCAGTTCTTC CASGLNNPSGRGYNEQFF
11 TRBJ1-1 TRBV20-1 many . TGCAGTGCTAGAGTTGGTTCCGAAGCTTTCTTT CSARVGSEAFF
12 TRBJ1-1 TRBV5-8 . . TGTGCCAGCAGCTTGGCCCTCTTGGAAGCTTTCTTT CASSLALLEAFF
13 TRBJ2-7 TRBV6-1 once TRBD2 TGTGCCAGCAGTCCTCTCCGCGGCGGGGGAAGAGTCTTC CASSPLRGGGRVF
15 TRBJ2-1 TRBV19 few . TGTGCCAGTACTGACAGATTCTACTCCTACAATGAGCAGTTCTTC CASTDRFYSYNEQFF
17 TRBJ2-3 TRBV4-1 many TRBD1 TGCGCCAGCAGCCAAGTAATGACGAGGGACAGGGGAGATACGCAGTATTTT CASSQVMTRDRGDTQYF
15 TRBJ2-7 TRBV11-2 . TRBD2 TGTGCCAGCAGCTATGCCACTAGCGGGACCTACGAGCAGTACTTC CASSYATSGTYEQYF
14 TRBJ2-3 TRBV5-1 many . TGCGCCAGCAGCTGGAGCGCCGACACAGATACGCAGTATTTT CASSWSADTDTQYF
13 TRBJ2-5 TRBV20-1 few . TGCAGTGCTAGTCGGTCGGTTTGGGAGACCCAGTACTTC CSASRSVWETQYF
14 TRBJ2-7 TRBV6-1 . . TGTACCAGTGAGGTTGAGCGGAGGTCCTACGAGCAGTACTTC CTSEVERRSYEQYF
17 TRBJ2-1 TRBV14 few . TGTGCCAGCAGCCAATTGGACATGGGGAACTTCGACAATGAGCAGTTCTTC CASSQLDMGNFDNEQFF
12 TRBJ1-4 TRBV20-1 many TRBD1 TGCAGTGCTAGGGAACAGGGGGAAAAACTGTTTTTT CSAREQGEKLFF
18 TRBJ2-2 TRBV5-1 many TRBD1 TGCGCCAGCAGCTTGTTGACGGCAGGGGGCACGAACACCGGGGAGCTGTTTTTT CASSLLTAGGTNTGELFF
13 TRBJ2-7 TRBV2 . TRBD1 TGTGCCAGCAGGACAGGGGGTCTTTACGAGCAGTACTTC CASRTGGLYEQYF
13 TRBJ2-3 TRBV10-1 . . TGCGCCAGCAGTGAACCCCTTCGAGACACGCAGTATTTT CASSEPLRDTQYF
12 TRBJ2-5 TRBV6-1 . . TGTGCCAGCAGTGAAGCGCCGGAGACCCAGTACTTC CASSEAPETQYF
17 TRBJ2-3 TRBV10-3 . . TGTGCCATCAGTGAGTCGAACAAGGGGATAAACACAGATACGCAGTATTTT CAISESNKGINTDTQYF
14 TRBJ2-3 TRBV5-6 few . TGTGCCAGCAGTATCTGGGGGGCTCAAGATACGCAGTATTTT CASSIWGAQDTQYF